This T cell receptor (beta chain) derives from a study of shared clonotypes between healthy human individuals. Study context: Per donor, three plates held CD4 naive cells, three held CD4 memory, two held CD8 naive and one held CD8 memory.

Clones were sequenced by immunoSEQ multiplex PCR, and TCRdb holds only the in-frame ones, with some missing. The table records 2 million to 2.5 million clones, approximately 96% of them present only once. The V end was cut by 3 bases, the J end by 0 bases, with 8 bases between. The germline CDR1 and CDR2 sequences are MNHEY and SMNVEV (reference sequence). The length of the CDR3 is 14 residues. This sequence was found in a man in his late teens or twenties in good health. The material sequenced was naive CD4+ T cells sorted from blood. Subset noted: CD45RA+ positively selected. The J gene is TRBJ1-2, the V gene TRBV27; unclear D gene. The CDR3 sequence: CASSFAGSNYGYTF. CDR3 coding DNA: TGTGCCAGCAGTTTCGCAGGCTCTAACTATGGCTACACCTTC.